One sample yielded the 15 T cell receptor beta chains listed below, sequenced in a study of OX40 agonist ivuxolimab in advanced cancers. Repertoires were generated with immunoSEQ multiplex PCR, while TCRdb's copy carries only in-frame clones and drops some. The sample carries over 100,000 clones, less than 95% recorded once. Sample: CD4+ or CD8+ T cells sorted from blood, taken in a trial of the OX40 agonist ivuxolimab. These receptors were taken from an adult with an advanced solid tumor such as melanoma, head and neck, liver or kidney cancer.

The J gene is TRBJ2-7, the V gene TRBV4-2, with 7 bases aligning to TRBD2. Unmatched junction bases numbered 9, after V lost 4 bases and J lost 0 bases. Germline-derived CDR1 and CDR2 are LGHNA and YNFKEQ. The CDR3 spans 16 residues. DNA for the CDR3: TGTGCCAGCAGCCCCCAGGTAGCGGGTAGCTCCTACGAGCAGTACTTC. Encoded protein: CASSPQVAGSSYEQYF.

The chain combines TRBV18 with TRBJ1-5; 8 nucleotides match TRBD1. Trimming at V came to 6 bases and at J to 1 base, leaving 5 bases not matched to a gene. Germline lookup yields CDR1 KGHSH and CDR2 LQKENI. This CDR3 is built from 15 residues. CDR3 sequence (DNA): TGTGCCAGCTCCCCGTGGACAGGGAGCAATCAGCCCCAGCATTTT. It codes for CASSPWTGSNQPQHF.

The chain couples TRBV28 to TRBJ1-1; D is possibly TRBD1 (6 bases). V was trimmed by 6 bases and J by 4 bases, leaving 15 bases between them. Germline V gene lookup returns CDR1 MDHEN and CDR2 SYDVKM. This CDR3 is 14 amino acids long. The chain's CDR3 is CASRDSQGFTEAFF. CDR3 in DNA: TGTGCCAGCAGAGATTCACAGGGTTTCACTGAAGCTTTCTTT.

V usage is TRBV4-1 and J usage is TRBJ2-1; D is uncertain. The germline V gene encodes CDR1 MGHRA and CDR2 YSYEKL. The ends were cut back, 6 bases at V and 0 bases at J, with 12 bases in the middle. CDR3 length: 15 residues. CDR3 sequence (DNA): TGCGCCAGCAGTAACGACGGCTACTCCTACAATGAGCAGTTCTTC. This codes for CASSNDGYSYNEQFF.

J is TRBJ1-2 and V is TRBV18, with a weak D call TRBD1 (6 bases). From germline, CDR1 is KGHSH and CDR2 LQKENI. CDR3 size: 16 residues. Trimming left V 6 bases short and J 2 bases short, with 19 bases between. This chain's CDR3 is CASSQSPTGQNYGYTF. The CDR3 DNA is TGTGCCAGCTCCCAAAGCCCTACAGGGCAGAACTATGGCTACACCTTC.

The gene calls are TRBV27 and TRBJ1-4, with D possibly being TRBD1 (5 bases). Deletions cut 7 bases from V and 3 bases from J, with 15 bases between. The germline CDR1 and CDR2 sequences are MNHEY and SMNVEV (reference sequence). The CDR3 covers 15 residues. CDR3 nucleotide sequence: TGTGCCAGCATCAGCCGACCGGGACCTAATGAAAAACTGTTTTTT. Protein: CASISRPGPNEKLFF.

On this clone: The same CDR3 also results from other DNA sequences found in this sample. The chain couples TRBV19 to TRBJ1-2, with 8 bases lining up with TRBD1. Germline assignment: CDR1 LNHDA and CDR2 SQIVND (reference sequence). The CDR3 runs 14 residues. V was clipped by 0 bases and J by 4 bases; unmatched bases: 1. The CDR3 spells CASSIEQGGYGYTF. For the CDR3, the DNA is TGTGCCAGTAGTATAGAACAGGGGGGCTATGGCTACACCTTC.

The rearrangement joins TRBV6-1 to TRBJ2-1; 11 positions agree with TRBD1. The CDR3 is 15 amino acids. Germline V gene lookup returns CDR1 MNHNS and CDR2 SASEGT. J was trimmed by 7 bases and V by 4 bases; bases with no gene match: 6. The CDR3 DNA is TGTGCCAGCAGTGGGGGACAGGGGGTACTTAATGAGCAGTTCTTC. It translates to CASSGGQGVLNEQFF.

The CDR3, as DNA: TGTGCCAGCAGTTCCCACAGGGGCTATGGCTACACCTTC. Protein: CASSSHRGYGYTF. The V call is TRBV6-5, the J call TRBJ1-2, with 7 nucleotides matching TRBD1. The germline V gene has CDR1 MNHEY and CDR2 SVGAGI. The CDR3 extends over 13 amino acids. With V trimmed by 4 bases and J by 4 bases, 3 bases remained unmatched.

The gene calls are TRBV27 and TRBJ2-3, with 11 bases identical to TRBD1. Germline loops: CDR1 MNHEY, CDR2 SMNVEV (reference sequence). Losses at the gene ends were 5 bases for V and 4 bases for J; bases not matched to a gene: 5. This CDR3 region has 15 residues. CDR3: CASSQWTGGSDTQYF. CDR3 nucleotide sequence: TGTGCCAGCAGTCAATGGACAGGGGGCTCAGATACGCAGTATTTT.

The chain uses TRBV28 and TRBJ1-1; no reliable D call. CDR3 length: 14 residues. Trimming left V 5 bases short and J 3 bases short, with 13 bases between. Germline CDR1 is MDHEN and CDR2 is SYDVKM. This chain's CDR3 is CASSISTDHTEAFF. The DNA for the CDR3 is TGTGCCAGCAGTATATCAACCGATCACACTGAAGCTTTCTTT.

The genes are TRBV9 and TRBJ2-1; the D gene is possibly TRBD1 (6 bases). The CDR3 covers 17 residues. The V end was cut by 0 bases, the J end by 4 bases, with 17 bases between. CDR1 and CDR2 (germline): SGDLS, YYNGEE. Written as DNA, the CDR3 is TGTGCCAGCAGCGTAGGAGGCAGGGGTTCCAATTACAATGAGCAGTTCTTC. This encodes CASSVGGRGSNYNEQFF.

The V call is TRBV9, the J call TRBJ2-7, with D perhaps TRBD1 or TRBD2 (5 bases each). V was pared by 0 bases and J by 3 bases, with 13 bases between. The CDR3 contains 15 residues. The germline V gene encodes CDR1 SGDLS and CDR2 YYNGEE. CDR3 sequence: CASSVAWGTNYEQYF. The CDR3 DNA follows: TGTGCCAGCAGCGTAGCTTGGGGGACGAACTACGAGCAGTACTTC.

The gene calls are TRBV10-2 and TRBJ2-3; D perhaps matches TRBD2 (7 bases). Germline values: CDR1 WSHSY, CDR2 SAAADI. V lost 8 bases and J 4 bases, leaving 19 bases between the germline ends. This CDR3 contains 15 residues. The CDR3 loop is CASGRDTAPADTQYF. CDR3 nucleotides: TGCGCCAGCGGGAGGGACACGGCCCCTGCAGATACGCAGTATTTT.

The chain has TRBV27 and TRBJ1-5; unclear D gene. V lost 6 bases and J lost 7, with 10 bases in between. The length of the CDR3 is 12 residues. Per germline, CDR1 MNHEY and CDR2 SMNVEV (reference sequence). The CDR3 region is CASSHRGQPQHF. In DNA, the CDR3 is TGTGCCAGCAGCCACAGAGGCCAGCCCCAGCATTTT.